Listed here are 25 T cell receptor beta chains from one sample, sequenced in a study of OX40 agonist ivuxolimab in advanced cancers. Sequenced by immunoSEQ multiplex PCR; TCRdb stores in-frame clones only, minus some. The top ten hold 0.15% to 0.16% of the sample, which has 95,000 to 150,000 clones, around 95% seen once. The specimen was CD4+ or CD8+ T cells sorted from blood, collected in a trial of the OX40 agonist ivuxolimab. The source is an adult with an advanced solid tumor such as melanoma, head and neck, liver or kidney cancer.

The V gene is TRBV6-5, the J gene TRBJ2-7; 13 positions agree with TRBD2. J lost 2 bases, V lost 0 bases, and 1 base had no gene match. The CDR3 spans 16 residues. In germline, CDR1 is MNHEY, CDR2 SVGAGI. The CDR3 loop reads CASSYSGTSGAYEQYF. In DNA, the CDR3 is TGTGCCAGCAGTTACTCTGGGACTAGCGGGGCCTACGAGCAGTACTTC.

This chain connects TRBV28 to TRBJ2-1; 9 bases are a match to TRBD1. This CDR3 is 15 amino acids long. Germline loops: CDR1 MDHEN, CDR2 SYDVKM. V trimming: 5 bases; J trimming: 10 bases; junction bases outside the gene matches: 12. The CDR3 spells CASSRTQTGGGEQFF. The DNA for the CDR3 is TGTGCCAGCAGTCGTACCCAGACAGGGGGAGGGGAGCAGTTCTTC.

The V gene is TRBV5-1, the J gene TRBJ2-7; 13 positions match TRBD2. The CDR3 is made up of 15 amino acids. J gave up 2 bases and V 3 bases, and 2 bases lay outside the gene matches. Germline CDR1 SGHRS, CDR2 YFSETQ. CDR3 coding DNA: TGCGCCAGCAGCTCCACTAGCGGGGGGGCCTACGAGCAGTACTTC. It encodes CASSSTSGGAYEQYF.

Concerning this clone: The junction and the germline gene differ at one end; a read error may be behind it. The CDR3 nucleotides are TGCGCCAGCAGTCGTCACAGGGGGACACACCGGGGAGCTGTTTTT. Amino acid sequence: CASSRHRGTHRGAVF. V usage is TRBV23-1 and J usage is TRBJ2-2; TRBD1 matches 8 bases. TRBV23-1 is flagged as an ORF with uncertain function. There are 15 residues in the CDR3.

The chain joins TRBV11-3 to TRBJ2-1; tentative D call: TRBD1 (6 bases). CDR1 is SGHNT, CDR2 YENEEA, per germline. The CDR3 runs 13 residues. Between the trimmed V and J ends, which lost 4 bases and 4 bases, there was a span of 8 bases. DNA for the CDR3: TGTGCCAGCAGCTCCCAGGGGTACAATGAGCAGTTCTTC. This translates into CASSSQGYNEQFF.

The gene calls are TRBV5-8 and TRBJ2-7, with D perhaps TRBD2 (6 bases). CDR3 length: 14 amino acids. Germline lookup yields CDR1 SGHTS and CDR2 YDEGEE. The ends were cut back, 0 bases at V and 2 bases at J, with 9 bases in the middle. CDR3 sequence: CASSLAGVTYEQYF. The DNA for the CDR3 is TGTGCCAGCAGCTTGGCGGGAGTGACCTACGAGCAGTACTTC.

The chain recombines TRBV7-9 with TRBJ2-1; TRBD2 is a possible D gene (5 bases). Germline assignment: CDR1 SEHNR and CDR2 FQNEAQ (reference sequence). Trimming removed 2 bases at V and 0 bases at J, with 11 bases between. The CDR3 totals 16 residues. The CDR3 sequence: CASSLRRPSSYNEQFF. Written as DNA, the CDR3 is TGTGCCAGCAGCTTACGGAGGCCGAGCTCCTACAATGAGCAGTTCTTC.

V is TRBV7-7 and J is TRBJ2-2; D possibly corresponds to TRBD1 (6 bases). The CDR3 extends over 15 amino acids. With 3 bases removed from V and 4 bases from J, the gap between germline ends came to 12 bases. Germline CDR1 reads SSHAT; CDR2 reads FNYEAQ (reference sequence). This CDR3 is CASSLGALGTGELFF. As DNA, the CDR3 is TGTGCCAGCAGCTTGGGGGCGCTGGGCACCGGGGAGCTGTTTTTT.

The rearrangement links TRBV28 to TRBJ1-1, with TRBD1 as a possible D gene (5 bases). The CDR3 loop spans 14 amino acids. Deletions cut 5 bases from V and 4 bases from J, with 14 bases between. Germline-derived CDR1 and CDR2 are MDHEN and SYDVKM. The CDR3, as DNA: TGTGCCAGCAGTGATATAACAGGCCCCACTGAAGCTTTCTTT. It encodes CASSDITGPTEAFF.

The genes are TRBV2 and TRBJ1-4, with 7 bases identical to TRBD1. V shed 8 bases and J 0 bases; nucleotides not matched to a gene: 6. Germline loops: CDR1 SNHLY, CDR2 FYNNEI. The CDR3 has 15 residues. CDR3 region: CASGGQLATNEKLFF. The CDR3, as DNA: TGTGCCAGCGGGGGACAGCTTGCAACTAATGAAAAACTGTTTTTT.

CDR3 amino acids: CAISKAGGITDTQYF. Here the CDR3 DNA reads TGTGCCATCAGTAAAGCGGGTGGAATCACAGATACGCAGTATTTT. This rearrangement joins TRBV10-3 to TRBJ2-3; the D gene is possibly TRBD2 (6 bases). CDR3 length: 15 residues. Germline V gene sequence: CDR1 ENHRY, CDR2 SYGVKD. Trimming stripped 5 bases from V and 2 bases from J, with 14 bases between.

The V and J genes are TRBV28 and TRBJ1-2; 7 bases fit TRBD1. Germline-derived CDR1 and CDR2 are MDHEN and SYDVKM. Germline trimming cut 10 bases from V and 8 bases from J; bases unmatched to any gene: 16. The CDR3 loop spans 14 amino acids. In nucleotides, the CDR3 is TGTGCCACTCTTCAACAGGGGATTAGATCGGGCTACACCTTC. Its translation is CATLQQGIRSGYTF.

This clone was observed a few times. The genes are TRBV7-2 and TRBJ2-7, with 10 bases that match TRBD2. The CDR3 is 14 residues long. Germline CDR1 is SGHTA and CDR2 is FQGNSA. The trim removed 3 bases at V and 5 bases at J, leaving 4 bases unmatched. CDR3 sequence: CASSLGTSVHEQYF. The CDR3 bases are TGTGCCAGCAGCTTGGGGACTAGCGTCCACGAGCAGTACTTC.

This clone was recorded only once. The chain carries TRBV19 and TRBJ2-4, with D tentatively TRBD2 (6 bases). V lost 8 bases and J 0 bases, leaving 11 bases between the germline ends. The CDR3 spans 14 residues. Per germline, CDR1 LNHDA and CDR2 SQIVND (reference sequence). Here the CDR3 reads CASSGGLAKNIQYF. CDR3 sequence (DNA): TGTGCCAGTTCCGGAGGGCTAGCCAAAAACATTCAGTACTTC.

V is TRBV6-5 and J is TRBJ1-1; D remains unclear. This CDR3 is built from 11 residues. Trimming stripped 6 bases from V and 3 bases from J, with 5 bases between. Germline V gives CDR1 MNHEY, CDR2 SVGAGI. CDR3 protein: CASRSYTEAFF. DNA for the CDR3: TGTGCCAGCAGGAGTTACACTGAAGCTTTCTTT.

DNA of the CDR3: TGTGCCATCAGTCGGGAACTAGGTTACGAGCAGTACTTC. Amino acid sequence: CAISRELGYEQYF. The rearrangement uses TRBV10-3 and TRBJ2-7; maybe TRBD2 (5 bases). The CDR3 length is 13 residues. Germline V CDR1 and CDR2: ENHRY, SYGVKD. The V end was cut by 5 bases, the J end by 4 bases, with 12 bases between.

The chain joins TRBV11-3 to TRBJ2-2; D may be TRBD2 (5 bases). Between the trimmed V and J ends, which lost 5 bases and 3 bases, there was a span of 13 bases. This CDR3 region has 15 residues. The V gene's germline CDR1 is SGHNT and CDR2 YENEEA. The CDR3 region is CASSLGVEHTGELFF. For the CDR3, the DNA is TGTGCCAGCAGCCTCGGGGTAGAGCACACCGGGGAGCTGTTTTTT.

This chain joins TRBV4-2 and TRBJ2-3; D may be TRBD1 or TRBD2 (6 bases each). Deletions cut 3 bases from V and 5 bases from J, with 12 bases between. The CDR3 spans 14 residues. Germline values: CDR1 LGHNA, CDR2 YNFKEQ. CDR3 sequence: CASSQSGAEDTQYF. In DNA, the CDR3 is TGTGCCAGCAGCCAGTCGGGGGCGGAAGATACGCAGTATTTT.

V and J are TRBV28 and TRBJ2-2; weak D call: TRBD1 (5 bases). V lost 7 bases to trimming and J lost 2 bases, with 14 bases between them. From germline, CDR1 is MDHEN and CDR2 SYDVKM. The CDR3 totals 15 residues. The CDR3: CASNLQGKNTGELFF. The CDR3 DNA reads TGTGCCAGCAACCTCCAGGGAAAAAACACCGGGGAGCTGTTTTTT. The full variable domain, in which reference TRBV28 and TRBJ2-2 provide the parts outside the CDR3, is DVKVTQSSRYLVKRTGEKVFLECVQDMDHENMFWYRQDPGLGLRLIYFSYDVKMKEKGDIPEGYSVSREKKERFSLILESASTNQTSMYLCASNLQGKNTGELFFGEGSRLTVL.

The CDR3 region has the DNA TGCAGCACCCAAGGGGGGACAGACCGATCCACAGATACGCAGTATTTT. It is translated as CSTQGGTDRSTDTQYF. The V and J genes are TRBV29-1 and TRBJ2-3; D may be TRBD1 (7 bases). V was trimmed by 8 bases and J by 2 bases, leaving 23 bases between them. CDR3 length: 16 residues. CDR1 SQVTM and CDR2 ANQGSEA come from the germline V gene.

The CDR3 bases are TGTGCTAGTGGTTTGTCGGGACAACAAGAGACCCAGTACTTC. Encoded protein: CASGLSGQQETQYF. The V call is TRBV12-5, the J call TRBJ2-5; a possible D gene is TRBD1 (6 bases). The CDR3 loop spans 14 amino acids. Between the trimmed V and J ends, which lost 2 bases and 2 bases, there was a span of 9 bases. CDR1 is LGHNT, CDR2 FRNRAP, per germline. Looking up the rest from reference TRBV12-5 and TRBJ2-5 gives the full variable domain: DARVTQTPRHKVTEMGQEVTMRCQPILGHNTVFWYRQTMMQGLELLAYFRNRAPLDDSGMPKDRFSAEMPDATLATLKIQPSEPRDSAVYFCASGLSGQQETQYFGPGTRLLVL.

V usage is TRBV5-4 and J usage is TRBJ2-5, with 8 bases matching TRBD2. The germline CDR1 and CDR2 sequences are SGHNT and YYREEE (reference sequence). There are 14 residues in the CDR3. The ends lost 1 base at V and 5 bases at J; junction bases unmatched: 4. The CDR3 DNA follows: TGTGCCAGCAGCTTGCGGGGGGGGCGTGAGACCCAGTACTTC. This encodes CASSLRGGRETQYF. Complete variable domain (other parts from reference TRBV5-4 and TRBJ2-5): ETGVTQSPTHLIKTRGQQVTLRCSSQSGHNTVSWYQQALGQGPQFIFQYYREEENGRGNFPPRFSGLQFPNYSSELNVNALELDDSALYLCASSLRGGRETQYFGPGTRLLVL.

The genes are TRBV7-9 and TRBJ2-6, with D tentatively TRBD2 (5 bases). Germline loops: CDR1 SEHNR, CDR2 FQNEAQ (reference sequence). Trimming took 4 bases from V and 4 from J, leaving 17 bases between them. This CDR3 contains 17 residues. The CDR3 is CASSSQRAAAGANVLTF. In DNA, the CDR3 is TGTGCCAGCAGCTCCCAGAGGGCGGCGGCCGGGGCCAACGTCCTGACTTTC. The complete variable domain, with remaining parts taken from reference TRBV7-9 and TRBJ2-6, reads DTGVSQNPRHKITKRGQNVTFRCDPISEHNRLYWYRQTLGQGPEFLTYFQNEAQLEKSRLLSDRFSAERPKGSFSTLEIQRTEQGDSAMYLCASSSQRAAAGANVLTFGAGSRLTVL.

The chain couples TRBV20-1 to TRBJ2-1; D is unclear. The CDR3 is 11 residues long. V shed 2 bases and J shed 7 bases, with 6 bases lying between them. Germline V gene lookup returns CDR1 DFQATT and CDR2 SNEGSKA (reference sequence). CDR3 protein: CSARTENEQFF. In DNA form, the CDR3 reads TGCAGTGCTAGAACGGAGAATGAGCAGTTCTTC.

The CDR3 protein is CASSRQGEKNEKLFF. CDR3 bases: TGTGCCAGTAGCAGACAAGGGGAAAAAAATGAAAAACTGTTTTTT. The genes are TRBV19 and TRBJ1-4; weak D call: TRBD1 (5 bases). CDR1 LNHDA and CDR2 SQIVND come from the germline V gene (reference sequence). Between the trimmed V and J ends, which lost 6 bases and 5 bases, there was a span of 16 bases. The CDR3 has 15 residues.